Sequencing of this T cell receptor beta chain was carried out in a study of radiation and T cells in renal cell carcinoma. Germline CDR1 MNHEY, CDR2 SVGAGI. The CDR3 spans 13 residues. V lost 8 bases and J lost 6, with 16 bases in between. Assay: immunoSEQ multiplex PCR; the TCRdb copy retains only in-frame clones and omits some. The table lists about 91,000 clones, 82% of them singletons, with roughly 6.1% in the top ten. Specified time point: baseline pretreatment blood. The treatment is: 15 Gy SBRT to primary tumor, nephrectomy 4 weeks later. Material: blood, obtained from a patient whose treatment included radiotherapy and nephrectomy. The TCR comes from a man aged 60 to 69 with renal cell carcinoma. The chain is built from TRBV6-5 and TRBJ1-2, with a tentative D call TRBD1 (6 bases). The CDR3 nucleotides read TGTGCCAGCGGAACAGGGAGGGCCGATGGCTACACCTTC. It yields the protein CASGTGRADGYTF.